The next 4 T cell receptor beta chains were all read from a single sample in a study of PD-L1 blockade in urothelial cancer. Time point meaning: peripheral blood 6 weeks after treatment start. The assay was immunoSEQ multiplex PCR, and TCRdb's table has in-frame clones only and misses some. The sample contains about 120,000 clones, 75% to 90% of which appear only once. The sequenced sample was PBMCs, obtained around atezolizumab (anti-PD-L1) treatment. These receptors were collected from a man aged 55-75 years with urothelial cancer.

The chain is built from TRBV4-3 and TRBJ2-3, with TRBD2 identical over 8 bases. Trimming cost V 1 base and J 1 base; bases outside gene matches: 4. There are 16 residues in the CDR3. Germline V gene lookup returns CDR1 LGHNA and CDR2 YSLEER. CDR3 bases: TGCGCCAGCAGCCAAGGAAATAGCGGGGGCACAGATACGCAGTATTTT. Translation gives CASSQGNSGGTDTQYF.

Concerning this clone itself: The same CDR3 also results from other DNA sequences found in this sample. The chain joins TRBV19 to TRBJ1-5; 7 positions agree with TRBD1. This CDR3 spans 14 amino acids. V was clipped by 2 bases and J by 2 bases; unmatched bases: 0. Germline lookup yields CDR1 LNHDA and CDR2 SQIVND (reference sequence). The CDR3 DNA reads TGTGCCAGTAGTATAACAGGGGGCAATCAGCCCCAGCATTTT. Its translation is CASSITGGNQPQHF.

The chain has TRBV19 and TRBJ2-7; D may be TRBD1 (5 bases). The length of the CDR3 is 13 residues. CDR1 is LNHDA and CDR2 is SQIVND in the germline V gene (reference sequence). V lost 6 bases and J 3 bases, leaving 12 bases between the germline ends. This CDR3 is CASSDRPSYEQYF. The CDR3 bases are TGTGCCAGTAGCGACAGACCGAGCTACGAGCAGTACTTC.

This clone was seen once. The rearrangement uses TRBV9 and TRBJ2-3; TRBD2 is a possible D gene (5 bases). Germline lookup yields CDR1 SGDLS and CDR2 YYNGEE. CDR3 size: 15 residues. V dropped 1 base and J dropped 0 bases, with 9 bases sitting between them. DNA for the CDR3: TGTGCCAGCAGCGTATCTGGACTGAGCACAGATACGCAGTATTTT. Protein: CASSVSGLSTDTQYF.